This record covers a single T cell receptor (beta chain). Its antigen is currently unknown. The source of the sample is a study of blood T cells in healthy people across ages. Study-wide findings and caveats: Naive and antigen-experienced cells could not be conclusively compared, given unsorted PBMCs.

The V end was cut by 0 bases, the J end by 2 bases, with 16 bases between. The V gene's germline CDR1 is LGHNA and CDR2 YNFKEQ. The length of the CDR3 is 17 residues. Together with a sample-barcoded 5' primer, a J-beta primer mix was included in a second PCR lasting about 7 to 11 cycles. Each sample yielded at least 3 million CDR3-containing paired-end reads. TCRdb recomputed calls from the 5' RACE reads with MiXCR, one row per CDR3 protein. This table has about 1.4 million distinct CDR3 sequences, approximately 59% appearing once. The sequence derives from a man between 18 and 35 years old in good health. J is TRBJ1-2 and V is TRBV4-2; TRBD1 might be the D (6 bases). The sequenced sample consisted of blood. This CDR3 reads CASSQDNGTPLNYGYTF. As DNA, the CDR3 is TGTGCCAGCAGCCAAGACAACGGGACACCCCTCAACTATGGCTACACCTTC.